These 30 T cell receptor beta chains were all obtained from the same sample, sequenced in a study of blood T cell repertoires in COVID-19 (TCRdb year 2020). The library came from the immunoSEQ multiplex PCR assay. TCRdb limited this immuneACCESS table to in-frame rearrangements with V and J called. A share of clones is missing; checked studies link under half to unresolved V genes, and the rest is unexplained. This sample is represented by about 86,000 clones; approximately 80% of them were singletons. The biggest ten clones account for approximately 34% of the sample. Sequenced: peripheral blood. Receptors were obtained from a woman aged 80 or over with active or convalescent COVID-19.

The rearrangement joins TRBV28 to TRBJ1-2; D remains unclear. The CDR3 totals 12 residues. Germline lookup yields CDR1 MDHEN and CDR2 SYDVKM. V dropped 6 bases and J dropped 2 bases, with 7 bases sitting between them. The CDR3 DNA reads TGTGCCAGCAGCCTACCCAACTATGGCTACACCTTC. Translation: CASSLPNYGYTF.

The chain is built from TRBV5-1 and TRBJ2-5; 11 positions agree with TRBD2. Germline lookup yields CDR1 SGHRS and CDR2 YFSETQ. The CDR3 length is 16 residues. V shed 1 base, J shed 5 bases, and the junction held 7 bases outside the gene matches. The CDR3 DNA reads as TGCGCCAGCAGCTTGCGGCTAGCGGGAGGTATGGAGACCCAGTACTTC. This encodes CASSLRLAGGMETQYF.

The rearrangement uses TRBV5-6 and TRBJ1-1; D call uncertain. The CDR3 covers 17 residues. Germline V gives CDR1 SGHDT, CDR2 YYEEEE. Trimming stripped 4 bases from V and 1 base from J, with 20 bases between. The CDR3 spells CASSPHVRGYGNTEAFF. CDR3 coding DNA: TGTGCCAGCAGCCCCCATGTACGGGGATATGGGAACACTGAAGCTTTCTTT.

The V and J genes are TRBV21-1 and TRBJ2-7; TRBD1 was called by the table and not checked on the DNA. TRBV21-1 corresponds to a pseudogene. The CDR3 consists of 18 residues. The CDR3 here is CASSLLGGGQGGKSEQYF. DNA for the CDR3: TGTGCCAGCAGCCTACTCGGAGGCGGACAGGGAGGGAAAAGCGAGCAGTACTTC.

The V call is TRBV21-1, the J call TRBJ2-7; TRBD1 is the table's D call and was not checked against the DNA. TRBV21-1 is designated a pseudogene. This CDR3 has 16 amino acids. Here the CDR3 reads CASSKDRGLSSYEQYF. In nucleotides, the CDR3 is TGTGCCAGCAGCAAAGACAGGGGGCTGAGCTCCTACGAGCAGTACTTC.

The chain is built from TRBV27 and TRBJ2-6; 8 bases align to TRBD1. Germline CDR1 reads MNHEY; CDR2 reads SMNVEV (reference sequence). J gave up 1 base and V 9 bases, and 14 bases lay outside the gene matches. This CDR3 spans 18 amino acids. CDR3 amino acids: CASSLGQGHPSGANVLTF. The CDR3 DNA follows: TGTGCCAGTTCCCTTGGACAGGGTCATCCATCTGGGGCCAACGTCCTGACTTTC. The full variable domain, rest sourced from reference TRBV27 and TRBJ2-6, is EAQVTQNPRYLITVTGKKLTVTCSQNMNHEYMSWYRQDPGLGLRQIYYSMNVEVTDKGDVPEGYKVSRKEKRNFPLILESPSPNQTSLYFCASSLGQGHPSGANVLTFGAGSRLTVL.

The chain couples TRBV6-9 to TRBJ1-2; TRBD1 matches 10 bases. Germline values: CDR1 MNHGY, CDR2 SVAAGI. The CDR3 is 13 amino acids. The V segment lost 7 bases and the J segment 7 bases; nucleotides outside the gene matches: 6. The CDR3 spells CASKSGTGAGYTF. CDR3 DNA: TGTGCCAGCAAAAGCGGGACAGGGGCTGGCTACACCTTC.

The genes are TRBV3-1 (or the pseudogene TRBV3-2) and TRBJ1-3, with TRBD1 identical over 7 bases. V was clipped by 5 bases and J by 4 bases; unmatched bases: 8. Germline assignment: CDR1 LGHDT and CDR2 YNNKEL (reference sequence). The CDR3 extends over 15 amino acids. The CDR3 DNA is TGTGCCAGCAGCTTAAACAGGGGTTACGGAAACACCATATATTTT. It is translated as CASSLNRGYGNTIYF.

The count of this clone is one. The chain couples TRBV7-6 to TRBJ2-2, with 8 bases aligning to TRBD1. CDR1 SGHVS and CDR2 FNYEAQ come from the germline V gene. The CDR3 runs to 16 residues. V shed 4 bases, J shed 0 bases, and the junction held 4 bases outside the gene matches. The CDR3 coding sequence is TGTGCCAGCAGCTACCGGACAGGGCCGAACACCGGGGAGCTGTTTTTT. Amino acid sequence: CASSYRTGPNTGELFF.

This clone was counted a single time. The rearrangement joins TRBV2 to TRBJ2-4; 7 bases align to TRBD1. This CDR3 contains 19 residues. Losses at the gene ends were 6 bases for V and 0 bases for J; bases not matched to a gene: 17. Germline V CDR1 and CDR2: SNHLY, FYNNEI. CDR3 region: CASSDIPGQLAVAKNIQYF. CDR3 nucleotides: TGTGCCAGCAGCGACATTCCGGGACAGCTGGCCGTAGCCAAAAACATTCAGTACTTC.

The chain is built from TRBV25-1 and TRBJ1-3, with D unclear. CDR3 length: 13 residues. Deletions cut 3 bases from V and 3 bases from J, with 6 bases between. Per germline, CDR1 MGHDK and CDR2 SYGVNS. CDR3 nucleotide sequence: TGTGCCAGCAGTGACCCGGTTGGAAACACCATATATTTT. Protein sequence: CASSDPVGNTIYF.

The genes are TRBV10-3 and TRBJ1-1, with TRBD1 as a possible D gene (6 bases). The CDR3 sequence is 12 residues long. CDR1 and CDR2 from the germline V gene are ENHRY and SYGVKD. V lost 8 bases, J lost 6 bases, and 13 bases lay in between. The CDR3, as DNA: TGTGCCATCGGACAGCCCAACTCTGAAGCTTTCTTT. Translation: CAIGQPNSEAFF.

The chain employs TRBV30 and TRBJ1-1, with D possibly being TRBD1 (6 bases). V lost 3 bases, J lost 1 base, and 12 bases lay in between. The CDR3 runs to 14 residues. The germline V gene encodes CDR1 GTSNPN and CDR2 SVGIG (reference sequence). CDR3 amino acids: CAWRGAATNTEAFF. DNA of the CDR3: TGTGCCTGGAGGGGGGCGGCGACGAACACTGAAGCTTTCTTT.

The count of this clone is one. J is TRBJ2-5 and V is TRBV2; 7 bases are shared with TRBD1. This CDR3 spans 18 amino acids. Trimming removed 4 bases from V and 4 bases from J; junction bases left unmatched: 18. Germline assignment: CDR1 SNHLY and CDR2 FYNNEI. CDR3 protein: CASSASPPGQLFGETQYF. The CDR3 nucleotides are TGTGCCAGCAGTGCCAGCCCCCCGGGACAGTTATTTGGAGAGACCCAGTACTTC.

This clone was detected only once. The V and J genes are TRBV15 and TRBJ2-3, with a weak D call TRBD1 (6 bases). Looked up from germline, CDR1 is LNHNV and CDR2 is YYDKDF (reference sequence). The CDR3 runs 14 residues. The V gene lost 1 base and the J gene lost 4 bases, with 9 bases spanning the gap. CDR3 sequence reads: CATSRGQGPDTQYF. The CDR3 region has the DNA TGTGCCACCAGCAGAGGGCAGGGGCCAGATACGCAGTATTTT.

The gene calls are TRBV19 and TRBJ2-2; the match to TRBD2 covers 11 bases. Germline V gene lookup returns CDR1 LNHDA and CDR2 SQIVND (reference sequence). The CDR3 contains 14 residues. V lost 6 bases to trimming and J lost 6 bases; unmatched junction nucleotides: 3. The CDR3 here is CASRVAGGSGELFF. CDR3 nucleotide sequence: TGTGCCAGTAGGGTAGCGGGAGGGTCCGGGGAGCTGTTTTTT. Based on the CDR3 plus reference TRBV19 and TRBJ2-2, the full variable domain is DGGITQSPKYLFRKEGQNVTLSCEQNLNHDAMYWYRQDPGQGLRLIYYSQIVNDFQKGDIAEGYSVSREKKESFPLTVTSAQKNPTAFYLCASRVAGGSGELFFGEGSRLTVL.

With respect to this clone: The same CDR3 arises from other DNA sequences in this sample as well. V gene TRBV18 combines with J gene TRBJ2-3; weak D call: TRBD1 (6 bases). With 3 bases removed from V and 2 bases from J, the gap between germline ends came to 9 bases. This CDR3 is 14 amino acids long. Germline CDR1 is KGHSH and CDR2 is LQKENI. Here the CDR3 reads CASSPDSHTDTQYF. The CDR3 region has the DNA TGTGCCAGCTCACCGGACAGCCACACAGATACGCAGTATTTT.

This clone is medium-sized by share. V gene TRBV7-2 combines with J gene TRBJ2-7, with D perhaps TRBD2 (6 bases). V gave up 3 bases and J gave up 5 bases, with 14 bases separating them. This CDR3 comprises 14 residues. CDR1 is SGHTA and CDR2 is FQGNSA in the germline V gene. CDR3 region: CASSLWNRRDEQYF. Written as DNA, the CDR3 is TGTGCCAGCAGCTTGTGGAATAGGAGGGACGAGCAGTACTTC.

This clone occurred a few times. As DNA, the CDR3 is TGCGCCAGCAGCCCAGGACAGGGGGACGGTGAGCAGTTCTTC. Its protein is CASSPGQGDGEQFF. The chain combines TRBV5-1 with TRBJ2-1, with 10 bases that match TRBD1. The CDR3 covers 14 residues. The V gene end was trimmed by 4 bases and the J gene end by 9 bases; junction bases not matched to a gene: 7. CDR1 is SGHRS and CDR2 is YFSETQ in the germline V gene.

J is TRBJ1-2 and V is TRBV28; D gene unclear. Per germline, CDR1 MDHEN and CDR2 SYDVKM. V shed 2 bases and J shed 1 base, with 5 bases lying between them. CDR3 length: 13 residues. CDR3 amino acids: CASSLQFNYGYTF. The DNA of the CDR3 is TGTGCCAGCAGTTTACAGTTTAACTATGGCTACACCTTC.

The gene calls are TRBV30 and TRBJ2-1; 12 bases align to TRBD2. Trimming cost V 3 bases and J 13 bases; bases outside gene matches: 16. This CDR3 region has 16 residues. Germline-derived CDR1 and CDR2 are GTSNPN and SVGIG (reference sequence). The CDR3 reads CAWSPLVLAGGGLQFF. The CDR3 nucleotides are TGTGCCTGGAGCCCCCTCGTGCTAGCGGGAGGGGGTCTCCAGTTCTTC.

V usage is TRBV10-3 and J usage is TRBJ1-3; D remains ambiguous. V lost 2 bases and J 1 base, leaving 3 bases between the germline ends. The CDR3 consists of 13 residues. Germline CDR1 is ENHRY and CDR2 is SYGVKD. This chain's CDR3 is CAISERSGNTIYF. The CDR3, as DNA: TGTGCCATCAGTGAGCGGTCTGGAAACACCATATATTTT.

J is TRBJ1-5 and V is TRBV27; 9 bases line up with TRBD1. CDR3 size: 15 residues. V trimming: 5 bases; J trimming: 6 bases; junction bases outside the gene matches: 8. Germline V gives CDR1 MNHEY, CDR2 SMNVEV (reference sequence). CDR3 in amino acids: CASSNTGGEGQPQHF. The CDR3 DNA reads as TGTGCCAGCAGTAATACAGGGGGCGAGGGTCAGCCCCAGCATTTT.

CDR3 region: CATNPGTGGGYTF. DNA for the CDR3: TGTGCCACCAACCCCGGGACAGGGGGTGGCTACACCTTC. The chain carries TRBV24-1 and TRBJ1-2; 11 positions match TRBD1. The CDR3 consists of 13 residues. Germline trimming cut 8 bases from V and 7 bases from J; bases unmatched to any gene: 5. In germline, CDR1 is KGHDR, CDR2 SFDVKD.

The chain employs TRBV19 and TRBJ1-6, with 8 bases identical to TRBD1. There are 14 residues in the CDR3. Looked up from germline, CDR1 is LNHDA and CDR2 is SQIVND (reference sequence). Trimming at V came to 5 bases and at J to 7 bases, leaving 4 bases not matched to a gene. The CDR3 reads CASSYRDRNSPLHF. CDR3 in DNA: TGTGCCAGTAGTTACCGGGACAGGAATTCACCCCTCCACTTT. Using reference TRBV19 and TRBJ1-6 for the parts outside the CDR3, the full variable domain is DGGITQSPKYLFRKEGQNVTLSCEQNLNHDAMYWYRQDPGQGLRLIYYSQIVNDFQKGDIAEGYSVSREKKESFPLTVTSAQKNPTAFYLCASSYRDRNSPLHFGNGTRLTVT.

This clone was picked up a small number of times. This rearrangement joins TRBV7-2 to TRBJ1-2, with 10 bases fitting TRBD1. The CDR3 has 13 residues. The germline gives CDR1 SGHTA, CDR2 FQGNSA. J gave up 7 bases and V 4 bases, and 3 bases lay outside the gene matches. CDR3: CASSYDRGPGYTF. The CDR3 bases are TGTGCCAGCAGCTACGACAGGGGGCCTGGCTACACCTTC. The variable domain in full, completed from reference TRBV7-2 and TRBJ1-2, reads GAGVSQSPSNKVTEKGKDVELRCDPISGHTALYWYRQSLGQGLEFLIYFQGNSAPDKSGLPSDRFSAERTGGSVSTLTIQRTQQEDSAVYLCASSYDRGPGYTFGSGTRLTVV.

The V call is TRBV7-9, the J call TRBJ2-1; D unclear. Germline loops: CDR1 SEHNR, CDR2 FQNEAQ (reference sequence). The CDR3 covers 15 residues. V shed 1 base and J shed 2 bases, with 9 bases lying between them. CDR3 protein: CASSLVGAAYNEQFF. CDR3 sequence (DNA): TGTGCCAGCAGCTTAGTAGGTGCGGCCTACAATGAGCAGTTCTTC.

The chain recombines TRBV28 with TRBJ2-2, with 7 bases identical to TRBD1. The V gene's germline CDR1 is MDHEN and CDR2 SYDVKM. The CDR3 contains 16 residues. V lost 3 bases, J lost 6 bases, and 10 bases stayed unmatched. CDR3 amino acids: CASSFMSTGLAGELFF. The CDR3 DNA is TGTGCCAGCAGTTTTATGTCGACAGGGTTGGCCGGGGAGCTGTTTTTT.

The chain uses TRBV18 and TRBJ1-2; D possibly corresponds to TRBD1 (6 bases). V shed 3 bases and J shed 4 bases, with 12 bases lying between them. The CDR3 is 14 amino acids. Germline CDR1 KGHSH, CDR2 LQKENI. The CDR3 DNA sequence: TGTGCCAGCTCACCGACCCGGGACACCTATGGCTACACCTTC. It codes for CASSPTRDTYGYTF.

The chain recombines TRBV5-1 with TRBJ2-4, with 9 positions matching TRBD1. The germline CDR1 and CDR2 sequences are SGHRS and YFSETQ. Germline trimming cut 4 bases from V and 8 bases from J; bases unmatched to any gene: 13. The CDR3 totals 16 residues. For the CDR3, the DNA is TGCGCCAGCAGCGCCCGGGGGGACAGGGTATTGGACATTCAGTACTTC. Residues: CASSARGDRVLDIQYF.